This TCR beta chain stems from a study of T cells expressing NK-cell markers. Study-level information: According to the study, TCR beta repertoires originated from sorted CD3+CD56+NKG2C+, CD3+CD56+NKG2C- and CD3+CD56-NKG2C+ T cells. Among the eight sequenced donors, seven tested HCMV-seropositive and one tested seronegative.

Beta-chain TCR cDNA was generated via 5'RACE template switching with UMIs. Reprocessing the 5' RACE reads, TCRdb reports a single entry for every CDR3 protein and omits DNA. The table lists 400,000 to 500,000 distinct CDR3 sequences. The origin of this receptor is a woman between 18 and 75 years old in good health. Sequenced material: blood T cells: a sorted CD56 or NKG2C T cell subset, CD4+ or CD8+ T cells, or bulk PBMC T cells (not recorded which).

The CDR3 spells CASSYSGGGPGELFF. The V gene is TRBV6-5, the J gene TRBJ2-2; TCRdb picks TRBD1, but there is no DNA to check that call. CDR3 length equals 15 residues. The V gene's germline CDR1 is MNHEY and CDR2 SVGAGI.